This TCR beta chain was identified in a study of blood T cell repertoires in COVID-19. About the study: Samples came from the United States, Italy and Spain, spanning acute and convalescent COVID-19. Sample material is recorded as cDNA or gDNA derived from T cells, B-cell-depleted T cells, or PBMCs.

V dropped 0 bases and J dropped 1 base, with 21 bases sitting between them. The length of the CDR3 is 19 residues. CDR1 LGHNA and CDR2 YSLEER come from the germline V gene. In the original workflow: From reference gene primer amplification, estimates of nucleated cell counts were derived. Measured with immunoSEQ multiplex PCR; TCRdb has only the in-frame clones, and not every one. V, J and clone size are taken as reported in that table, and D and trimming were inferred from the DNA itself. The repertoire holds 340,000 or so clones, with 80% to 90% as singletons. Sequencing was carried out using peripheral blood. The chain carries TRBV4-3 and TRBJ1-1; maybe TRBD1 (5 bases). This TCR was recovered from a man aged 30 to 45 with active or convalescent COVID-19. DNA for the CDR3: TGCGCCAGCAGCCAAGAACCACCGGGGAGGGCAGGGCGGAACACTGAAGCTTTCTTT. Translation: CASSQEPPGRAGRNTEAFF.